These 15 T cell receptor beta chains originate from one sample sequenced in a study of Ad26.COV2.S vaccination and SARS-CoV-2 variants. Using immunoSEQ multiplex PCR, the repertoire was profiled, and TCRdb retains in-frame clones only, with some absent. The sample holds roughly 500,000 clones; roughly 87% are singletons and the top ten take 9.5% to 15%. Treatment here: over 15 received Ad26.COV2.S at low or high dose, single or two shots; roughly 5 received placebo; per-sample allocation not given. Day 63 after the first injection of vaccine or placebo was the sampling time. This specimen was peripheral blood, taken in a trial of Ad26.COV2.S vaccine versus placebo. The receptors were gathered from a person aged 18 to 59 who received the Ad26.COV2.S COVID-19 vaccine or a placebo.

V and J are TRBV28 and TRBJ2-1, with D perhaps TRBD1 or TRBD2 (5 bases each). The V gene's germline CDR1 is MDHEN and CDR2 SYDVKM. The CDR3 contains 17 residues. The V end lost 2 bases, the J end lost 9 bases, and 23 bases lay between the germline ends. In nucleotides, the CDR3 is TGTGCCAGCAGTTTAAGGTGGGTTCAAACCAAGGGGAGTGAGCAGTTCTTC. It yields the protein CASSLRWVQTKGSEQFF.

The V and J genes are TRBV6-5 and TRBJ1-2, with D perhaps matching TRBD1 (5 bases). Deletions cut 9 bases from V and 8 bases from J, with 19 bases between. Germline V lookup: CDR1 MNHEY, CDR2 SVGAGI. The CDR3 extends over 13 amino acids. The CDR3 sequence: CASWGGRPLGYTF. In DNA form, the CDR3 reads TGTGCCAGTTGGGGGGGGAGACCTCTGGGCTACACCTTC.

The V and J genes are TRBV28 and TRBJ2-1; 7 bases are shared with TRBD2. The V gene's germline CDR1 is MDHEN and CDR2 SYDVKM. This CDR3 is 15 amino acids long. Trimming took 4 bases from V and 8 from J; bases not matched to a gene: 11. The CDR3 DNA is TGTGCCAGCAGTTCTATTCGGGGGAGGGCCCATGAGCAGTTCTTC. This translates into CASSSIRGRAHEQFF. Using reference TRBV28 and TRBJ2-1 for the parts outside the CDR3, the full variable domain is DVKVTQSSRYLVKRTGEKVFLECVQDMDHENMFWYRQDPGLGLRLIYFSYDVKMKEKGDIPEGYSVSREKKERFSLILESASTNQTSMYLCASSSIRGRAHEQFFGPGTRLTVL.

A remark on this clone: One end of the junction fails to match germline, which may point to a read error. The V gene is TRBV5-4, the J gene TRBJ2-2; 14 nucleotides agree with TRBD2. The length of the CDR3 is 15 residues. Germline loops: CDR1 SGHNT, CDR2 YYREEE (reference sequence). CDR3 in DNA: TGTGCCAGCAGCTTGGTTGGGACTAGCGGGAGCCAACAAAATTTT. It encodes CASSLVGTSGSQQNF.

This chain connects TRBV5-1 to TRBJ1-2; maybe TRBD1 (6 bases). The germline V gene has CDR1 SGHRS and CDR2 YFSETQ. V was trimmed by 4 bases and J by 8 bases, leaving 18 bases between them. The CDR3 has 14 amino acids. In nucleotides, the CDR3 is TGCGCCAGCAGCCTTGAGCTAGGGGGATTCGGCTACACCTTC. Its translation: CASSLELGGFGYTF.

This sequence joins TRBV27 and TRBJ1-5; 9 bases line up with TRBD1. From germline, CDR1 is MNHEY and CDR2 SMNVEV (reference sequence). The junction had 6 bases not matched to a gene; V was cut back by 6 bases and J by 3 bases. The CDR3 is made up of 15 amino acids. The chain's CDR3 is CASRGDRESNQPQHF. The CDR3 DNA reads as TGTGCCAGCAGGGGGGACAGGGAGTCCAATCAGCCCCAGCATTTT.

The rearrangement links TRBV10-3 to TRBJ2-7; tentative D call: TRBD2 (5 bases). V lost 0 bases, J lost 0 bases, and 9 bases lay in between. Germline CDR1 reads ENHRY; CDR2 reads SYGVKD. This CDR3 has 15 residues. CDR3 sequence: CAISESERFSYEQYF. DNA of the CDR3: TGTGCCATCAGTGAGTCGGAGCGGTTCTCCTACGAGCAGTACTTC.

The chain couples TRBV30 to TRBJ1-2; no reliable D call. V lost 0 bases and J lost 6, with 11 bases in between. The CDR3 is 13 amino acids. Germline assignment: CDR1 GTSNPN and CDR2 SVGIG (reference sequence). CDR3: CAWSVVPGDGYTF. The CDR3 DNA is TGTGCCTGGAGTGTGGTCCCTGGGGATGGCTACACCTTC.

The chain couples TRBV28 to TRBJ2-7; 9 bases are shared with TRBD2. The germline V gene encodes CDR1 MDHEN and CDR2 SYDVKM. The CDR3 has 17 residues. The trim removed 7 bases at V and 2 bases at J, leaving 15 bases unmatched. CDR3 DNA: TGTGCCAGCACCCCCGAGGTCGGGACTAGCCTGACCTACGAGCAGTACTTC. Protein sequence: CASTPEVGTSLTYEQYF. The full variable domain, in which reference TRBV28 and TRBJ2-7 provide the parts outside the CDR3, is DVKVTQSSRYLVKRTGEKVFLECVQDMDHENMFWYRQDPGLGLRLIYFSYDVKMKEKGDIPEGYSVSREKKERFSLILESASTNQTSMYLCASTPEVGTSLTYEQYFGPGTRLTVT.

This rearrangement joins TRBV19 to TRBJ2-5, with a weak D call TRBD2 (6 bases). Trimming shortened V by 0 bases and J by 3 bases, and 11 bases separated the two germline ends. The CDR3 is 15 amino acids. The germline V gene encodes CDR1 LNHDA and CDR2 SQIVND (reference sequence). CDR3 amino acids: CASSIDPGRKETQYF. The CDR3 coding sequence is TGTGCCAGTAGTATAGATCCCGGGAGAAAAGAGACCCAGTACTTC.

This sequence joins TRBV11-2 and TRBJ1-5; D remains unclear. Trimming removed 1 base at V and 7 bases at J, with 11 bases between. The CDR3 runs to 14 residues. The germline gives CDR1 SGHAT, CDR2 FQNNGV. The CDR3 loop is CASSLGVPGQPQHF. DNA of the CDR3: TGTGCCAGCAGCTTAGGCGTCCCGGGACAGCCCCAGCATTTT.

This rearrangement joins TRBV27 to TRBJ1-1; D is uncertain. V was cut by 1 base and J by 4 bases, with 10 bases left in between. In germline, CDR1 is MNHEY, CDR2 SMNVEV (reference sequence). The CDR3 contains 14 residues. CDR3 nucleotides: TGTGCCAGCAGTTTATTTAGCCGTGGCACTGAAGCTTTCTTT. It translates to CASSLFSRGTEAFF.

The gene calls are TRBV6-4 and TRBJ1-3; D is uncertain. The CDR3 spans 15 residues. Germline V gene sequence: CDR1 MRHNA, CDR2 SNTAGT. Deletions cut 6 bases from V and 0 bases from J, with 12 bases between. The CDR3 sequence is CASRDAESSGNTIYF. Here the CDR3 DNA reads TGTGCCAGCAGAGATGCGGAGAGCTCTGGAAACACCATATATTTT.

The chain employs TRBV4-3 and TRBJ1-1, with no clear D. V was cut by 0 bases and J by 5 bases, with 7 bases left in between. Germline-derived CDR1 and CDR2 are LGHNA and YSLEER. The CDR3 runs 13 residues. This CDR3 reads CASSQEIQTEAFF. CDR3 nucleotides: TGCGCCAGCAGCCAAGAAATTCAAACTGAAGCTTTCTTT.

The chain carries TRBV10-3 and TRBJ1-1; D unresolved. V was shortened by 1 base and J by 4 bases, with 1 base between the two germline ends. CDR3 size: 11 residues. Germline values: CDR1 ENHRY, CDR2 SYGVKD. The CDR3 spells CAISEFTEAFF. CDR3 sequence (DNA): TGTGCCATCAGTGAGTTCACTGAAGCTTTCTTT.